A selection of T cell receptor beta chains follows, all from one sample in a study of blood T cells in healthy people across ages. TCRdb reprocessed the 5' RACE reads via MiXCR and lists one record per CDR3 protein. Of 2 million or so distinct CDR3 sequences listed, about 50% are singletons. Sequenced: blood. These receptors were collected from a woman in her thirties or forties in good health. Each CDR3 is given with its conserved first and last residue. A D gene is named only where the DNA matches it firmly. Rows may omit the clone size; those that give it use once, few, many or a size class.

size | J | D | V | DNA | CDR3
. | TRBJ2-7 | TRBD1 | TRBV20-1 | TGCAGTGCTGCCGGGACAGGGCTTTCGGTAGGCTCCTACGAGCAGTACTTC | CSAAGTGLSVGSYEQYF
. | TRBJ2-1 | TRBD1 | TRBV4-3 | TGCGCCAGCAGCCAAGGGACAGGAGAGCGCTTACTCAATGAGCAGTTCTTC | CASSQGTGERLLNEQFF
few | TRBJ2-5 | . | TRBV9 | TGTGCCAGCAGCGGCGCCCCCGGACTAAGCGGACAAGAGACCCAGTACTTC | CASSGAPGLSGQETQYF
. | TRBJ2-5 | . | TRBV20-1 | TGCAGTGCTAGAGATCCCGAGAGGGGGGGGGAGACCCAGTACTTC | CSARDPERGGETQYF
few | TRBJ1-1 | TRBD1 | TRBV7-2 | TGTGCCAGCAGCTCCACAGGGGTTGGGAACACTGAAGCTTTCTTT | CASSSTGVGNTEAFF
. | TRBJ2-1 | . | TRBV18 | TGTGCCAGCTCACCATTGCCCAGGGTAGACGACAATGAGCAGTTCTTC | CASSPLPRVDDNEQFF
. | TRBJ1-1 | . | TRBV20-1 | TGCAGCCCGAGGAGCAAGAACACTGAAGCTTTCTTT | CSPRSKNTEAFF
few | TRBJ2-4 | . | TRBV2 | TGTGCCAGCAGTGGCGGACGGCAACTAGCCAAAAACATTCAGTACTTC | CASSGGRQLAKNIQYF
many | TRBJ2-7 | TRBD1 | TRBV6-2/TRBV6-3 | TGTGCCAGCAGTGACAGGGCCTACGAGCAGTACTTC | CASSDRAYEQYF
few | TRBJ2-7 | . | TRBV28 | TGTGCCAGCAGTTTCCCAGGGTCTCCATACTACGAGCAGTACTTC | CASSFPGSPYYEQYF
. | TRBJ2-7 | TRBD2 | TRBV7-2 | TGTGCCAGCACACCACGGGGGGTTTCCTACGAGCAGTACTTC | CASTPRGVSYEQYF
. | TRBJ2-1 | . | TRBV5-1 | TGCGCCAGCAGCTTGATGAGGGGCCTACACAATGAGCAGTTCTTC | CASSLMRGLHNEQFF
few | TRBJ2-1 | . | TRBV4-3 | TGCGCCAGCAGCCAAGAAGGTGCAATAGCAACCAATGAGCAGTTCTTC | CASSQEGAIATNEQFF
. | TRBJ1-1 | TRBD1 | TRBV29-1 | TGCAGCGTTGATAAACAGGGGGGGAACACTGAAGCTTTCTTT | CSVDKQGGNTEAFF
. | TRBJ2-5 | . | TRBV2 | TGTGCCAGCAAGACAGGGAGGAATCAAGAGACCCAGTACTTC | CASKTGRNQETQYF